A selection of T cell receptor beta chains follows, all from one sample in a study of T cells in Graves' hyperthyroidism and ophthalmopathy. TCRdb reanalysed the multiplex PCR reads using MiXCR and keeps one entry per CDR3 protein. The table includes around 700,000 distinct CDR3 sequences, about a third detected once. Sequenced sample: blood. All receptors come from a woman aged 40 to 55 with Graves' hyperthyroidism. CDR3s include the opening cysteine and the closing phenylalanine or tryptophan. D genes are given only for firm matches. Clone size is given for some rows only: seen once, a few or many times, or a class if the clone is expanded.

>TRBJ1-5|NA|TRBV6-1|many
TGTGCCAGCAATCGGCAGGAGGATCAGCCCCAGCATTTT
CASNRQEDQPQHF
>TRBJ2-7|NA|TRBV25-1|NA
TGTGCCAGCAGTTACAACAGGGGAGGTTCGTACGAGCAGTACTTC
CASSYNRGGSYEQYF
>TRBJ2-6|TRBD1|TRBV5-5|few
TGCGCCAGCAGCCAAGACGGACAGGGGAGCTCTGGGGCCAACGTCCTGACTTTC
CASSQDGQGSSGANVLTF
>TRBJ1-1|NA|TRBV2|many
TGTGCCAGCAGCGGCGAACGAGACACTGAAGCTTTCTTT
CASSGERDTEAFF
>TRBJ2-6|NA|TRBV25-1|many
TGTGCCAGCAGTGAAGGTTCGCATCTTGGGGCCAACGTCCTGACTTTC
CASSEGSHLGANVLTF
>TRBJ1-6|NA|TRBV5-6|few
TGTGCCAGCAGCTTGGGGGTAAATTCACCCCTCCACTTT
CASSLGVNSPLHF
>TRBJ1-1|TRBD1|TRBV6-5|NA
TGTGCCAGCAGTTACTCGGGGACAGCTATGAACACTGAAGCTTTCTTT
CASSYSGTAMNTEAFF
>TRBJ2-7|NA|TRBV29-1|NA
TGCAGCGTGCCAGGTTCTACCTACGAGCAGTACTTC
CSVPGSTYEQYF
>TRBJ1-5|TRBD1|TRBV12-5|few
TGTGCTAGTGGTTTGGGAGGGGGCATTCATCAGCCCCAGCATTTT
CASGLGGGIHQPQHF
>TRBJ1-2|NA|TRBV11-1|many
TGTGCCAGCAGCTACGGGACGTCCATAACTGGTAGTGGCTACACCTTC
CASSYGTSITGSGYTF
>TRBJ1-3|NA|TRBV4-2|many
TGTGCCAGCAGCCAAGATTCAGTGGGTGGAAACACCATATATTTT
CASSQDSVGGNTIYF
>TRBJ1-2|NA|TRBV5-4|NA
TGCGCCAGCAGCCTTGCCCCCTATGGCTACACCTTC
CASSLAPYGYTF
>TRBJ2-2|NA|TRBV10-3|NA
NA
CAITTTGTGSCFF